This TCR beta chain was sequenced in a study of metastatic and nonmetastatic thyroid tumors. Thyroid surgery was preceded by no treatment in any patient. TCRdb re-called the PCR reads with MiXCR. The table has some 45,000 clones, about 12% seen once. This CDR3 contains 16 residues. J gave up 1 base and V 5 bases, and 9 bases lay outside the gene matches. In germline, CDR1 is MNHEY, CDR2 SVGEGT. In its sample, this clone was seen a few times. The sequencing input was blood. This TCR was recovered from a male donor with papillary thyroid cancer or a benign thyroid nodule (not recorded which). Some clones in this sample may be carry-over from other donors' samples. The chain combines TRBV6-2 or TRBV6-3 with TRBJ2-3; 7 nucleotides agree with TRBD2. CDR3 region: CASSRFGGSGTDTQYF. DNA of the CDR3: TGTGCCAGCAGTAGGTTCGGGGGGTCGGGCACAGATACGCAGTATTTT.